This T cell receptor (beta chain) was sequenced for a study of T cells in Graves' hyperthyroidism and ophthalmopathy. The source material, RNA transcripts, was used to amplify TCR beta CDR3 regions. TCR CDR3 regions were first amplified by RT-PCR with HTBI primers. In TCRdb, the multiplex PCR reads were re-called with MiXCR into one record per CDR3 protein. The sample records nearly 600,000 distinct CDR3 sequences, approximately 15% being singletons. There are many counts of this clonotype. V was trimmed by 7 bases and J by 8 bases, leaving 12 bases between them. Germline CDR1 and CDR2: MNHEY and SMNVEV (reference sequence). CDR3 length equals 13 residues.

Sequenced: blood. This receptor was obtained from a woman between 25 and 40 years old with Graves' hyperthyroidism that later progressed to Graves' ophthalmopathy. V is TRBV27 and J is TRBJ1-6; unclear D gene. CDR3 nucleotide sequence: TGTGCCAGCACCATTAAGGGTGATTCACCCCTCCACTTT. Amino acid sequence: CASTIKGDSPLHF.